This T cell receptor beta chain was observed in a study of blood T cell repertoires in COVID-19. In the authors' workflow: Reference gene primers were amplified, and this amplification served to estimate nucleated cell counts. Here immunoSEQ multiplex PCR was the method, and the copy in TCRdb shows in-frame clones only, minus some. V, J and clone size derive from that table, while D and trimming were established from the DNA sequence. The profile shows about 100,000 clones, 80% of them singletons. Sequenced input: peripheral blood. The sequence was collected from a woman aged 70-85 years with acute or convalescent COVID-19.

The CDR3 sequence: CASSLAPDGYTF. CDR3 coding DNA: TGTGCCAGCAGCTTGGCTCCAGATGGCTACACCTTC. The chain couples TRBV5-8 to TRBJ1-2; D is unresolved. Germline V gene data show CDR1 as SGHTS and CDR2 as YDEGEE. Trimming removed 0 bases from V and 6 bases from J, with 6 bases in between. The CDR3 length is 12 residues.